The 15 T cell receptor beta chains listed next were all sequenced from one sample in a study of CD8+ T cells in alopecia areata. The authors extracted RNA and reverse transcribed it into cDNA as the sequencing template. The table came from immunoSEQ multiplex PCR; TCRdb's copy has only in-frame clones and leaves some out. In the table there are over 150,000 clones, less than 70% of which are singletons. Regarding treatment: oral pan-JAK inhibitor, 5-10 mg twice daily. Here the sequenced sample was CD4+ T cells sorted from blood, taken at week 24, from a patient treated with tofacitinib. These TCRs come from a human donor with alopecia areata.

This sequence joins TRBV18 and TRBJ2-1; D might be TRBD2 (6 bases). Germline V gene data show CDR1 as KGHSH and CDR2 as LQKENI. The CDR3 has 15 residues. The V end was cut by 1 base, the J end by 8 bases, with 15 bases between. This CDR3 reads CASSPRARRVDEQFF. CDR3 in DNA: TGTGCCAGCTCACCACGGGCGAGGAGGGTTGATGAGCAGTTCTTC.

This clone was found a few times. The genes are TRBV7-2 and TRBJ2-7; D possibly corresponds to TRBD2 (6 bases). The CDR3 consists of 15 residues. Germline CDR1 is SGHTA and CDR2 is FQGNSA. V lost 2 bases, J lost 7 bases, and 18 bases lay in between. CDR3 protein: CASSLRRGRVGEQYF. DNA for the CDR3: TGTGCCAGCAGCTTAAGGCGGGGCCGCGTTGGGGAGCAGTACTTC.

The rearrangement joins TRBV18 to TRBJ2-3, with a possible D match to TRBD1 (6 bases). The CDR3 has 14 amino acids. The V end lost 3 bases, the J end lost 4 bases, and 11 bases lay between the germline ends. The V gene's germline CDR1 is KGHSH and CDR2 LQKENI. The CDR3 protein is CASSPTGGADTQYF. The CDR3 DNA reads TGTGCCAGCTCACCGACAGGTGGTGCAGATACGCAGTATTTT.

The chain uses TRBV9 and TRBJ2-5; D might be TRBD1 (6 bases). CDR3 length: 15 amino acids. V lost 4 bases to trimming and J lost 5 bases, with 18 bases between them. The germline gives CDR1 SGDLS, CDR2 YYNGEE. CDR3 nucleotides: TGTGCCAGCAGCCCCGTAGGGGGATCTACCGAGACCCAGTACTTC. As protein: CASSPVGGSTETQYF.

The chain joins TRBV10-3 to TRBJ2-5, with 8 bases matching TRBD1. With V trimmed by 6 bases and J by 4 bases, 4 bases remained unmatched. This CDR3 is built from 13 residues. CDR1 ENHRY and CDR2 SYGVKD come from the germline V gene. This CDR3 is CAIRGTGGETQYF. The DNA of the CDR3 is TGTGCCATCAGAGGCACAGGGGGAGAGACCCAGTACTTC.

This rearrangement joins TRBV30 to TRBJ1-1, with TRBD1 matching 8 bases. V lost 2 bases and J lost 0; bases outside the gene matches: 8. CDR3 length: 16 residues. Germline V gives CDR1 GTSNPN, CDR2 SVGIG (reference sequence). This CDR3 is CAWSPPRTGLNTEAFF. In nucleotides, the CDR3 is TGTGCCTGGAGTCCCCCTCGGACAGGGTTGAACACTGAAGCTTTCTTT.

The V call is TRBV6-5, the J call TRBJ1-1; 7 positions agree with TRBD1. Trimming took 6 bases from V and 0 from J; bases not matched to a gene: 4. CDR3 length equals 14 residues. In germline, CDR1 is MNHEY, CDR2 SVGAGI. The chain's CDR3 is CASSPTGLNTEAFF. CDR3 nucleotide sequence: TGTGCCAGCAGCCCGACAGGGTTGAACACTGAAGCTTTCTTT.

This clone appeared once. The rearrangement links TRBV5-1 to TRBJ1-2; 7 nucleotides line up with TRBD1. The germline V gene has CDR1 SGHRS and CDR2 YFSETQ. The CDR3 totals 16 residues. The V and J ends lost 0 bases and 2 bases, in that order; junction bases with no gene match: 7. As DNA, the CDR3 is TGCGCCAGCAGCTTGGCTCCGGGACAGCTAAACTATGGCTACACCTTC. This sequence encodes CASSLAPGQLNYGYTF. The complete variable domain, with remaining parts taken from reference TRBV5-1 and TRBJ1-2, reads KAGVTQTPRYLIKTRGQQVTLSCSPISGHRSVSWYQQTPGQGLQFLFEYFSETQRNKGNFPGRFSGRQFSNSRSEMNVSTLELGDSALYLCASSLAPGQLNYGYTFGSGTRLTVV.

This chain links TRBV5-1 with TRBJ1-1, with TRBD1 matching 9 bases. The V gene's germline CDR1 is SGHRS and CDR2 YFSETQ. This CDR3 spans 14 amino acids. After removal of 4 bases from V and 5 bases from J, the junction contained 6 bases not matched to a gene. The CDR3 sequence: CASSTGQGWTEAFF. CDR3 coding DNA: TGCGCCAGCAGCACGGGACAGGGATGGACTGAAGCTTTCTTT.

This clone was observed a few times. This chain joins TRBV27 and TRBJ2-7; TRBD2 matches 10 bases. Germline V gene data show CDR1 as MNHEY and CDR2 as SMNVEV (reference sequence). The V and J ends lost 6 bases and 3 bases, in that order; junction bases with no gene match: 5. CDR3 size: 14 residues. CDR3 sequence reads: CASRGTSEIYEQYF. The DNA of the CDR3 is TGTGCCAGCAGAGGGACTAGCGAGATCTACGAGCAGTACTTC.

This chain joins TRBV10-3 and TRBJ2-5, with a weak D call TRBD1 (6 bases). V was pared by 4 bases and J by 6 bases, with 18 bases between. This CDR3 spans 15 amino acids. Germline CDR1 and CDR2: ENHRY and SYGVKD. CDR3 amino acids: CAISGQGTGRKTQYF. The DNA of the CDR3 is TGTGCCATCAGTGGTCAGGGAACAGGGAGAAAGACCCAGTACTTC.

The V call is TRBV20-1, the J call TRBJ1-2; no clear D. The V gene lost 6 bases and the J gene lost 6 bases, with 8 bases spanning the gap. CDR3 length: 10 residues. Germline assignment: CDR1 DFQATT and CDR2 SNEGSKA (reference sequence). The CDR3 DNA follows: TGCAGTGCCCAAGACAATGGCTACACCTTC. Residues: CSAQDNGYTF.

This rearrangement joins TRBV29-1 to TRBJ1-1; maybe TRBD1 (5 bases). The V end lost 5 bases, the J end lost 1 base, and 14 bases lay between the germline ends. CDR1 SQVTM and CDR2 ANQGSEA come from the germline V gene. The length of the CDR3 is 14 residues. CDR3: CSVLNPDRNTEAFF. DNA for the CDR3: TGCAGCGTTCTTAACCCCGACAGGAACACTGAAGCTTTCTTT.

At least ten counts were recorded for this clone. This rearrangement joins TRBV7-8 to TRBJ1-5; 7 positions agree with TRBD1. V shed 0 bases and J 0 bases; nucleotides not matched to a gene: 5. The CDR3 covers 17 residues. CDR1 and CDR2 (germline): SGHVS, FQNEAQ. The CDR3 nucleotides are TGTGCCAGCAGCTTAGCAGTGACAGGGACTAGCAATCAGCCCCAGCATTTT. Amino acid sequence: CASSLAVTGTSNQPQHF.

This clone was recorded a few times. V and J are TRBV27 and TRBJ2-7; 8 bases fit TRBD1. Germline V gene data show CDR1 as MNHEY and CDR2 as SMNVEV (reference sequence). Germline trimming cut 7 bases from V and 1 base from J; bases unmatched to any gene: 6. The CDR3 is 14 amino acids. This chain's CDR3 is CASMQGARSYEQYF. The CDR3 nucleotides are TGTGCCAGCATGCAGGGGGCACGGTCCTACGAGCAGTACTTC.